This record concerns one T cell receptor beta chain sequence. This record belongs to a study of blood T cell repertoires in COVID-19. Overall study context: The origin of the acute and convalescent COVID-19 samples was the United States, Italy and Spain.

Methods used by the authors: From reference gene primer amplification, estimates of nucleated cell counts were derived. Assay used: immunoSEQ multiplex PCR; TCRdb lists only in-frame clones, some missing. The DNA gave D and trimming, while V, J and clone size come from that table. The table shows about 310,000 clones, with 80% to 90% occurring only once. The study drew participants aged roughly 18 to 95 years from 24 US areas. The CDR3 length is 18 residues. Trimming cost V 3 bases and J 0 bases, with 18 bases left between them. Germline CDR1 reads KGHSH; CDR2 reads LQKENI. The sequencing input was PBMCs or T cells enriched from blood (not recorded which). The receptor was isolated from a man younger than 40 who had recovered from COVID-19. J is TRBJ1-3 and V is TRBV18; D is possibly TRBD1 (6 bases). The CDR3 sequence: CASSPLVLDRSSGNTIYF. CDR3 DNA sequence: TGTGCCAGCTCACCCCTAGTCCTCGACAGGAGCTCTGGAAACACCATATATTTT.